This T cell receptor beta chain was identified in a study of blood T cell repertoires in COVID-19. Study overall: The study drew acute and convalescent COVID-19 samples from the United States, Italy and Spain. Sources were T cells, B-cell-depleted T cells, or PBMCs; the material itself was cDNA or gDNA.

In the study's own analysis: Quantification of nucleated cells was approximated via reference gene primer amplification. TCRdb's table, derived via immunoSEQ multiplex PCR, lists solely in-frame clones and lacks some. V, J and clone size are taken as reported in that table, and D and trimming were inferred from the DNA itself. The table lists about 380,000 clones, about 85% of them singletons. With 4 bases removed from V and 4 bases from J, the gap between germline ends came to 18 bases. The CDR3 totals 16 residues. Germline V gene sequence: CDR1 LGHNA, CDR2 YNFKEQ. The chain recombines TRBV4-2 with TRBJ2-3; a weak D match, TRBD2 (5 bases). The material sequenced was peripheral blood. The TCR was taken from a woman younger than 35 with acute or convalescent COVID-19. The CDR3 reads CASSRFVGEGSDTQYF. The CDR3 DNA is TGTGCCAGCAGCCGATTTGTGGGAGAAGGTTCAGATACGCAGTATTTT.